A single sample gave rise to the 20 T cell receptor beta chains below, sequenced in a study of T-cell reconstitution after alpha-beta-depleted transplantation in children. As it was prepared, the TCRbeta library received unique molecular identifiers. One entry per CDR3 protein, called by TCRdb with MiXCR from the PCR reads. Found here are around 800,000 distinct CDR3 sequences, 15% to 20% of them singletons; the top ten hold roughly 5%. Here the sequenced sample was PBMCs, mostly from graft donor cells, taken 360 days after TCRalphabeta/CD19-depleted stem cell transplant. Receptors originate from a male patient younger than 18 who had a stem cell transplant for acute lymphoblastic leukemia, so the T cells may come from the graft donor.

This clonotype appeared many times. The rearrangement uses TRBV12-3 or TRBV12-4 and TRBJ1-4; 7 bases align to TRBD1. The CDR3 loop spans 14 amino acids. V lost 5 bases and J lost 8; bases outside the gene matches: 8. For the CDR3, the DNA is TGTGCCAGCAGTCCAGGGGGATGGCAAGAAAAACTGTTTTTT. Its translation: CASSPGGWQEKLFF.

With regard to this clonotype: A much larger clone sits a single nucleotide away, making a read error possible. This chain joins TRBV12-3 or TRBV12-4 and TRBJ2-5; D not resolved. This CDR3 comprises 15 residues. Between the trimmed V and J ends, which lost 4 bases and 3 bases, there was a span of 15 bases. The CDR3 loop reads CASSSLALYKETQYF. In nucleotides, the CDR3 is TGTGCCAGCAGTTCCTTGGCCCTGTACAAAGAGACCCAGTACTTC.

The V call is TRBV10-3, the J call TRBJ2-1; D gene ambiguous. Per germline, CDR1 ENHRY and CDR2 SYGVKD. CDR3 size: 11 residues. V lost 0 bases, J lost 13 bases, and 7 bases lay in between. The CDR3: CAISESGLQFF. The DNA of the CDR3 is TGTGCCATCAGTGAGTCAGGGCTTCAGTTCTTC.

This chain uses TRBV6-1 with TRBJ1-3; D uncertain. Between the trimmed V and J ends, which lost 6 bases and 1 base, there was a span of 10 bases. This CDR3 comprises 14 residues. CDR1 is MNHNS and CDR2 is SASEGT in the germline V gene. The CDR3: CASSREVSGNTIYF. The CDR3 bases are TGTGCCAGCAGCCGCGAGGTTTCTGGAAACACCATATATTTT.

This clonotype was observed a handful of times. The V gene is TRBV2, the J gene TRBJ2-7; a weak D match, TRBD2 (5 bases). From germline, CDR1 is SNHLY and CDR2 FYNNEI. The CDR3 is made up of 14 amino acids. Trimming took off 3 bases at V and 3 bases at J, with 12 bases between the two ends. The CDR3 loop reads CASSDYRDHYEQYF. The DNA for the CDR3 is TGTGCCAGCAGTGATTATCGGGATCACTACGAGCAGTACTTC.

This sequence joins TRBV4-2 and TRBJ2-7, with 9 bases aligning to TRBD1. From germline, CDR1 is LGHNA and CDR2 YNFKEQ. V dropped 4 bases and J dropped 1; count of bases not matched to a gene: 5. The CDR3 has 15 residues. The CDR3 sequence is CASSPGTGPSYEQYF. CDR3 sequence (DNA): TGTGCCAGCAGCCCCGGGACAGGGCCTTCCTACGAGCAGTACTTC.

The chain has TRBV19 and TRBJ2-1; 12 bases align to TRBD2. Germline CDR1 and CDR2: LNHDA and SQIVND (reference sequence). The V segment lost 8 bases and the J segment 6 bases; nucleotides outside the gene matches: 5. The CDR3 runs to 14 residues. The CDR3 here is CASASGRALNEQFF. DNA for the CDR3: TGTGCCAGTGCTAGCGGGAGGGCCCTCAATGAGCAGTTCTTC.

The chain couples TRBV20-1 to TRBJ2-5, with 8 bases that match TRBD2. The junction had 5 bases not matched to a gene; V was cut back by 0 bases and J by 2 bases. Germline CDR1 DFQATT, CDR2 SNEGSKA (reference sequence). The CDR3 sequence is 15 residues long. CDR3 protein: CSARDRGGTQETQYF. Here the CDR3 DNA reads TGCAGTGCTAGAGACCGCGGGGGGACGCAAGAGACCCAGTACTTC.

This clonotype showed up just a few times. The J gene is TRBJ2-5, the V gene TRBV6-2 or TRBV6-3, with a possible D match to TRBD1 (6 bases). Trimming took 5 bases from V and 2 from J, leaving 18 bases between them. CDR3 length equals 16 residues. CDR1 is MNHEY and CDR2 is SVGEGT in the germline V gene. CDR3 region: CASSTPYRVKQETQYF. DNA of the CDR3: TGTGCCAGCAGTACCCCCTACAGGGTTAAGCAAGAGACCCAGTACTTC.

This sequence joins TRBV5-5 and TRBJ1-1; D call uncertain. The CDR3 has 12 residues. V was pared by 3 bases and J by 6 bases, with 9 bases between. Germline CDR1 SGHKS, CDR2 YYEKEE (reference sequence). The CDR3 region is CASSWGYPEAFF. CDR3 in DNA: TGTGCCAGCAGCTGGGGTTACCCTGAAGCTTTCTTT.

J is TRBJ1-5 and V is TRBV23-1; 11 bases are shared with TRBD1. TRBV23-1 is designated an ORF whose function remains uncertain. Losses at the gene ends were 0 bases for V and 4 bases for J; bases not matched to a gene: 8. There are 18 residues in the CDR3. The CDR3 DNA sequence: TGCGCCAGCAGTCAATCCTGGACAGGGGGCGAATTTAATCAGCCCCAGCATTTT. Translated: CASSQSWTGGEFNQPQHF.

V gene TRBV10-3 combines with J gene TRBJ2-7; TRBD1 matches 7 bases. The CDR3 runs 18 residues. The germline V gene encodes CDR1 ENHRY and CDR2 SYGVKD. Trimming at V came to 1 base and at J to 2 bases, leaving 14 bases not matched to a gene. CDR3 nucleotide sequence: TGTGCCATCAGTGAGTTCACAAGGACGGGACAGACCCCCTACGAGCAGTACTTC. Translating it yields CAISEFTRTGQTPYEQYF.

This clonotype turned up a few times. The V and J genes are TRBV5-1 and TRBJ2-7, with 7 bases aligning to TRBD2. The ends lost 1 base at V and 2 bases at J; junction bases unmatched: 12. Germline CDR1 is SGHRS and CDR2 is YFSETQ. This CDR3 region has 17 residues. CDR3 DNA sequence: TGCGCCAGCAGCTTGAATGCGGGAGCCAAGAGAACCTACGAGCAGTACTTC. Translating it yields CASSLNAGAKRTYEQYF.

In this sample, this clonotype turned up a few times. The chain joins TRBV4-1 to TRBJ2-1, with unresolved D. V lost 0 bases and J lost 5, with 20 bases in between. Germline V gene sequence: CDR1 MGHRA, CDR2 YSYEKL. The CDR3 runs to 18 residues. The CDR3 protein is CASSQDPLFRRGNNEQFF. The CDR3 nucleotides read TGCGCCAGCAGCCAAGATCCACTTTTCCGACGAGGCAACAATGAGCAGTTCTTC.

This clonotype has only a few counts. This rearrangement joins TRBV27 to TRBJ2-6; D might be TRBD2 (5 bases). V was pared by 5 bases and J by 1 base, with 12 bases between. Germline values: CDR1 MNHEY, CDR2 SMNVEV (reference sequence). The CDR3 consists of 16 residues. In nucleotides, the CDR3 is TGTGCCAGCAGTCGTCTTTCGGGGTCTGGGGCCAACGTCCTGACTTTC. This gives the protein CASSRLSGSGANVLTF. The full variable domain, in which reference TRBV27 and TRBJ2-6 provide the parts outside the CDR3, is EAQVTQNPRYLITVTGKKLTVTCSQNMNHEYMSWYRQDPGLGLRQIYYSMNVEVTDKGDVPEGYKVSRKEKRNFPLILESPSPNQTSLYFCASSRLSGSGANVLTFGAGSRLTVL.

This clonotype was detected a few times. The CDR3 loop reads CASSPDRGDSPLHF. As DNA, the CDR3 is TGCGCCAGCAGCCCGGACAGAGGGGATTCACCCCTCCACTTT. This chain uses TRBV5-1 with TRBJ1-6, with D perhaps TRBD1 (6 bases). The CDR3 totals 14 residues. The V end lost 4 bases, the J end lost 8 bases, and 13 bases lay between the germline ends. CDR1 and CDR2 (germline): SGHRS, YFSETQ.

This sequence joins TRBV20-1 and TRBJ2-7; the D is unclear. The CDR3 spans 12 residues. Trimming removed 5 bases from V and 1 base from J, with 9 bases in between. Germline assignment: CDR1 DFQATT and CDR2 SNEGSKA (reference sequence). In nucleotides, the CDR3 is TGCAGTGCTGTGTTGAGGTCCTACGAGCAGTACTTC. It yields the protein CSAVLRSYEQYF.

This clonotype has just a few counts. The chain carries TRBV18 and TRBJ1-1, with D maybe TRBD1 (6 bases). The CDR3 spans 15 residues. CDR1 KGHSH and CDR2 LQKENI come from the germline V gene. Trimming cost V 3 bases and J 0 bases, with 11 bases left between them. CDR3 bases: TGTGCCAGCTCACCCCTGGACAGTCTGAACACTGAAGCTTTCTTT. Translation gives CASSPLDSLNTEAFF.

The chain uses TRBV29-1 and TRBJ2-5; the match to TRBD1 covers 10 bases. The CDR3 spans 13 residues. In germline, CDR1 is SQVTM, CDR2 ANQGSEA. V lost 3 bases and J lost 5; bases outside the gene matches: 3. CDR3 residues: CSVETGGSETQYF. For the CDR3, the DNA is TGCAGCGTTGAGACAGGGGGCAGTGAGACCCAGTACTTC.

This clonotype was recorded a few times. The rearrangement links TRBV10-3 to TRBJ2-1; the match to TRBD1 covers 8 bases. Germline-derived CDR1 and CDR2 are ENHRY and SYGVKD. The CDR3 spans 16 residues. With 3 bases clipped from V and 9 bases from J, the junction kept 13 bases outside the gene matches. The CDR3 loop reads CAISDDQGALGGEQFF. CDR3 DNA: TGTGCCATCAGTGACGATCAGGGGGCGTTAGGAGGTGAGCAGTTCTTC.